This T cell receptor (beta chain) was recovered during a study of cytomegalovirus exposure and HLA in healthy donors (dated by TCRdb to about 2017). Regarding the complete study: An earlier analysis of roughly 500 of the donors reported 276 Gb of sequence data and around 100 million unique TCR beta sequences obtained from about 170 million T cells. An early release covering over 500 HLA-typed donors comprised 250 to 350 gigabases of sequencing data and tens of millions of unique TCR sequences. Of the 398 genotyped donors, around 81% fell in the genetic ancestry cluster associated with self-reported Caucasian donors. The study aimed to test whether signatures of past pathogen exposure could be identified by cataloging public T cell receptors. The T cell repertoires of several hundred subjects were profiled by immunosequencing and related to cytomegalovirus serostatus. Along with the 666-subject first cohort, a separate validation cohort of approximately 110 different subjects was used. High-throughput TCR immunosequencing, statistical association of individual TCRs with disease status, and machine learning were combined to predict cytomegalovirus infection status. A later analysis re-analyzed previously published TCR beta repertoires from several hundred donors and added high-resolution HLA genotyping to study TCR occurrence patterns. Rather than using new phenotypic data, the later analysis identified candidate immune exposures from TCR beta sequences and from how often those sequences occurred across donors. An earlier analysis of 450 to 750 of the donors used high-throughput TCR beta sequencing to judge whether each TCR beta V gene segment behaved as functional or pseudogenic. Donor age, sex, ethnicity and CMV serostatus were collected together with the repertoire data. Genome-wide SNP genotypes for about three fifths of the roughly 670 donors were used in a later genetic analysis, which treated that subset as a discovery cohort. All discovery cohort repertoires had been generated using a single sequencing platform. HLA typing covered class I and class II loci at four-digit resolution. Typing coverage differed by locus: A, B, C, DRB1 and DQB1 were typed in roughly 620-640 donors, DQA1 in 500 to 550, DPA1 in over 600, and DPB1 in roughly 470. A handful of DR-DQ haplotypes were treated as single units for association and clustering because of strong linkage in the cohort. Across approximately 400 genotyped donors of the cohort, an average of about 240,000 unique TCR beta nucleotide sequences per donor were sequenced, and approximately 17% of those sequences were non-productive.

As concerns this clone: Its antigen is currently not known. Base quality data are lacking; no much larger clone is found one base away.

The CDR3 starts with the cysteine, ends with the phenylalanine, and has 15 residues. Only the CDR3 part of the read is kept: 45 bases, read in frame from the first base. Via the germline V gene, CDR1 is SGHVS and CDR2 FNYEAQ. The germline V end is reduced by 1 base and the J end by 4 bases; junction bases left unmatched: 7. Libraries were constructed by the immunoSEQ multiplex PCR assay. The multiplex PCR relied on a mix of 60 forward primers for TCR Vbeta segments and 13 reverse primers for TCR Jbeta segments. The CDR3 region of rearranged TCR beta genes was amplified from genomic DNA by a multiplex PCR assay. On the Illumina HiSeq System, the amplified TCR beta libraries were sequenced as 87-base-pair reads. Per the authors' processing: A later analysis counted tens of millions of unique TCR beta chains across the approximately 700 repertoires, and some 11 million of these chains were shared by at least two donors. Raw reads were error-corrected and collapsed into unique sequences with a nearest-neighbor algorithm that merged closely related sequences to remove PCR and sequencing errors. Alignment of CDR3 sequences to IMGT reference sequences was used to assign V, D and J gene segments. For a sequence to be retained, a match of at least six nucleotides was required to both a V gene segment and a J gene segment. A rearrangement was called productive if the CDR3 had no stop codons and remained in frame with V and J, and every other rearrangement was called non-productive. CDR3 was defined by IMGT convention, running from the second conserved V-encoded cysteine to the conserved J-encoded phenylalanine. The earlier analysis of some 550 of the donors excluded any sequence lacking an unambiguous match to a single V gene segment. In an earlier analysis of 500 to 750 of the donors, V segments were called functional above 56.7% productive rearrangements and were called segregating when the between-donor standard deviation exceeded 5%. To diagnose cytomegalovirus status from the catalog of TCR beta chain sequences, a statistical classification framework was built. V and J gene assignment, in a later analysis, came from comparing TCR nucleotide sequences with IMGT/GENE-DB human TR gene sequences. In a later analysis, CDR3 sequences and most-parsimonious VDJ recombination scenarios were assigned using the TCRdist pipeline. In a later analysis, each TCR beta chain was defined by its CDR3 amino acid sequence together with its V-gene family, and reads lacking a unique V-gene family were excluded. A later analysis removed 500 to 650 highly shared, low-generation-probability nucleotide sequences to deal with suspected cross-contamination and a sequencing artifact. In a later analysis, a clonal expansion index was calculated for each public chain from normalized within-repertoire ranks of inferred template counts. In a later analysis, generation probabilities were computed using a VDJ recombination model fitted to out-of-frame rearrangements, and the results were checked against IGoR. A later analysis scored TCR-TCR, TCR-HLA and TCR-CMV co-occurrence with hypergeometric tests, applying a repertoire-size bias correction to TCR pairs. In a later analysis, false discovery rates were estimated by permuting HLA or CMV assignments 20 times. In a later analysis, co-occurring TCRs were grouped using DBSCAN, and TCRdist sequence similarity was added for clustering within HLA-allele-positive subsets. For co-occurrence clustering, repertoires with fewer than 30,000 or more than 120,000 public chains were excluded, along with about five repertoires with anomalous nucleotide sharing. In TCRdb, the immuneACCESS table is reduced to in-frame sequences with V and J assigned. These tables do not hold every clone; where another copy was compared, an unresolved V gene accounts for under half, and the others remain unexplained. V and J calls and clone size are those listed in that table; D and trimming were worked out from the DNA. The sample table holds tens of thousands of clones, of which around 90% were seen once. Of the sample, about 8% falls within the top ten clones.

The investigation overall reported the following: V-gene and J-gene trimming of TCR beta chains was associated with a missense DCLRE1C variant in a later genetic analysis, and the association was replicated in an independent cohort. A later analysis found that most CMV-associated TCR beta chains appeared HLA-restricted, with HLA associations seemingly driven largely by CMV exposure. Broadly in line with IMGT annotations, most TCR beta V segments showed up in productive rearrangements about 90% or about 30% of the time in an earlier analysis of some 590 of the donors. Correlated functional status among segregating V segments might reflect linkage disequilibrium, but an unknown experimental factor could not be ruled out. Cytomegalovirus status was reported to be diagnosed by the classifier with high specificity and sensitivity in both the original and validation cohorts. This cohort had only TCR beta chains sequenced, and the lack of alpha or paired-chain data limited which features could be detected. Compared with equally common non-associated chains, HLA-associated TCR beta chains in a later analysis were more clonally expanded and had lower generation probabilities. A few of the identified cytomegalovirus-associated TCR beta chains were confirmed in vitro to be specific for cytomegalovirus antigens. Most TCR sequences were seen in very few donors, while some public TCRs were found in many individuals. A later analysis associated 16,951 TCR beta sequences with specific HLA alleles at a false discovery rate of 0.05. HLA typing was unavailable for some donors at each locus, so association tests used only the typed subset. A later analysis found that TCR association rates varied across HLA loci, with DRB1 alleles showing the most associated TCRs and HLA-C alleles the fewest. The earlier analysis of approximately 560 of the donors excluded around 17 rarely observed V segments, including chromosome 9 orphons, because counts were too low. In the study, around 160 TCR beta chains were listed as associated with cytomegalovirus. A cluster of highly shared sequence variants was judged likely to represent a technical artifact of the sequencing pipeline. Some IMGT-functional V segments, including TRBV6-2 and TRBV6-3, could not be distinguished by the 87-base-pair reads and were therefore excluded. The presence/absence analyses assumed that sequencing depth was roughly uniform across donors, and that assumption may not be true. CMV serostatus was the only immune exposure information available for the cohort. According to the authors, the approach could potentially be generalized to other disease states and immunological phenotypes. According to a later analysis, parvovirus B19, influenza, CMV and Epstein-Barr virus appeared linked to several top co-occurrence clusters. A further reported finding was that TCR beta sequences accurately predicted the HLA-A and HLA-B alleles for most subjects in the first cohort. Assigning TCR associations to individual alleles was difficult when HLA alleles, especially DR and DQ, strongly co-occurred. Compared with the roughly 600-donor mean, donors in an Asian-associated ancestry cluster had fewer N-insertions in productive TCRs, according to a later genetic analysis.

The cohort consisted of fewer than 700 healthy bone marrow donors. All cohort members were sampled while nominally healthy, although unrecorded immune exposures were likely present. The donor was CMV seropositive and was included in the group of 289 seropositive cohort members. Every donor gave a peripheral blood sample, and the peripheral blood mononuclear cells from that sample were used for TCR beta sequencing. Genomic DNA was extracted from the blood cell samples with the Qiagen DNeasy Blood Extraction Kit. The sequenced material came from PBMCs. The rearranged chain carries TRBV7-6 and TRBJ2-7; 7 bases in between match TRBD2. The source of this sequence is a middle-aged woman in good health and CMV-seropositive. Here is the DNA: TGTGCCAGCAGCTTAGGGGTAACTAGCGTTTACGAGCAGTACTTC. It is translated as CASSLGVTSVYEQYF.